These 22 T cell receptor beta chains were sequenced from one sample in a study of T cells after posttransplantation cyclophosphamide. The assay was immunoSEQ multiplex PCR, and TCRdb's table has in-frame clones only and misses some. Observed in the sample are more than 30,000 clones, none of them singletons. Sequenced sample: PBMCs. These receptors all come from a girl under 18 in good health, CMV-negative, and a related stem cell transplant donor.

This clone has just a few counts. In nucleotides, the CDR3 is TGTGCCAGCGGGAGGACAGGGGATTATTCACCCCTCCACTTT. Its translation: CASGRTGDYSPLHF. V usage is TRBV6-6 and J usage is TRBJ1-6, with 9 bases aligning to TRBD1. Germline values: CDR1 MNHNY, CDR2 SVGAGI (reference sequence). The CDR3 contains 14 residues. The V and J ends lost 8 bases and 8 bases, in that order; junction bases with no gene match: 7.

The chain combines TRBV7-9 with TRBJ2-1, with D perhaps matching TRBD1 (6 bases). V lost 5 bases, J lost 3 bases, and 11 bases lay in between. Germline CDR1 SEHNR, CDR2 FQNEAQ (reference sequence). The CDR3 covers 14 residues. This chain's CDR3 is CASSNRDIYNEQFF. The CDR3 nucleotides read TGTGCCAGCAGCAACCGGGACATCTACAATGAGCAGTTCTTC.

The chain links TRBV7-6 to TRBJ2-2, with D tentatively TRBD2 (5 bases). V was trimmed by 5 bases and J by 4 bases, leaving 14 bases between them. Germline V lookup: CDR1 SGHVS, CDR2 FNYEAQ. The CDR3 totals 15 residues. CDR3 sequence reads: CASSDVTGSTGELFF. CDR3 coding DNA: TGTGCCAGCAGCGATGTCACGGGGAGCACCGGGGAGCTGTTTTTT.

This clone was seen at least ten times. V gene TRBV19 combines with J gene TRBJ1-2, with 7 nucleotides matching TRBD1. This CDR3 has 13 amino acids. The germline gives CDR1 LNHDA, CDR2 SQIVND (reference sequence). Trimming cost V 6 bases and J 6 bases; bases outside gene matches: 7. The DNA of the CDR3 is TGTGCCAGTAGGATGGTAGGGGGCAATGGCTACACCTTC. As protein: CASRMVGGNGYTF.

Only a few counts were recorded for this clone. This chain joins TRBV28 and TRBJ2-7; TRBD1 agrees at 9 bases. CDR1 and CDR2 from the germline V gene are MDHEN and SYDVKM. This CDR3 is built from 15 residues. With 4 bases clipped from V and 5 bases from J, the junction kept 9 bases outside the gene matches. CDR3 region: CASSSTGGGLDEQYF. The DNA for the CDR3 is TGTGCCAGCAGTTCCACAGGGGGCGGATTAGACGAGCAGTACTTC.

This clone was seen many times. The rearrangement joins TRBV2 to TRBJ2-7; 9 nucleotides line up with TRBD2. Germline assignment: CDR1 SNHLY and CDR2 FYNNEI. This CDR3 comprises 16 residues. J was trimmed by 4 bases and V by 1 base; bases with no gene match: 8. The CDR3 bases are TGTGCCAGCAGTGAAGGGCTAGCGGGGAAATTTTACGAGCAGTACTTC. Residues: CASSEGLAGKFYEQYF.

At least ten counts were recorded for this clone. The V gene is TRBV4-1, the J gene TRBJ2-5, with D perhaps matching TRBD2 (5 bases). This CDR3 has 16 residues. The germline V gene has CDR1 MGHRA and CDR2 YSYEKL. Trimming took 0 bases from V and 4 from J, leaving 15 bases between them. The CDR3 reads CASSQDGVGRSETQYF. For the CDR3, the DNA is TGCGCCAGCAGCCAAGATGGGGTGGGGAGATCAGAGACCCAGTACTTC.

This chain connects TRBV7-2 to TRBJ2-3; 8 nucleotides agree with TRBD2. Germline V CDR1 and CDR2: SGHTA, FQGNSA. The CDR3 is made up of 15 amino acids. V gave up 5 bases and J gave up 0 bases; unmatched junction bases: 4. CDR3 DNA: TGTGCCAGCAGCCTCCCTAGCGGGAGCACAGATACGCAGTATTTT. This codes for CASSLPSGSTDTQYF.

This clone was seen a handful of times. The chain recombines TRBV27 with TRBJ2-7, with D possibly TRBD2 on 6 matching bases. CDR1 is MNHEY, CDR2 SMNVEV, per germline (reference sequence). CDR3 length: 11 residues. The V end lost 7 bases, the J end lost 11 bases, and 15 bases lay between the germline ends. This CDR3 is CASTQGWREYF. The CDR3 DNA reads TGTGCCAGCACCCAGGGATGGAGGGAGTACTTC.

This clone was recorded many times. The CDR3 coding sequence is TGTGCCAGCAGCCCCGCAACGCGGGAGGGCTACGAGCAGTACTTC. Its protein is CASSPATREGYEQYF. This chain connects TRBV9 to TRBJ2-7; 9 bases fit TRBD2. Unmatched junction bases numbered 8, after V lost 4 bases and J lost 3 bases. Germline V lookup: CDR1 SGDLS, CDR2 YYNGEE. The CDR3 has 15 residues.

This clone showed up many times. The J gene is TRBJ1-1, the V gene TRBV27, with TRBD1 matching 10 bases. The V and J ends lost 3 bases and 4 bases, in that order; junction bases with no gene match: 5. Germline CDR1 and CDR2: MNHEY and SMNVEV (reference sequence). The CDR3 is 15 amino acids. CDR3 residues: CASSLGQGMGTEAFF. Here the CDR3 DNA reads TGTGCCAGCAGTTTGGGACAGGGGATGGGCACTGAAGCTTTCTTT.

This clone was counted only a few times. V usage is TRBV6-5 and J usage is TRBJ2-1; 9 bases align to TRBD2. V was clipped by 7 bases and J by 4 bases; unmatched bases: 8. The CDR3 loop spans 15 amino acids. The germline gives CDR1 MNHEY, CDR2 SVGAGI. CDR3 in amino acids: CASTFNAGGYNEQFF. Here the CDR3 DNA reads TGTGCCAGCACCTTCAATGCGGGGGGGTACAATGAGCAGTTCTTC.

The chain has TRBV28 and TRBJ2-7; TRBD2 agrees at 9 bases. The CDR3 totals 14 residues. V gave up 4 bases and J gave up 3 bases; unmatched junction bases: 4. Germline values: CDR1 MDHEN, CDR2 SYDVKM. The CDR3 DNA is TGTGCCAGCAGTTCCCGACTAGCGGTCTACGAGCAGTACTTC. It codes for CASSSRLAVYEQYF.

This clone was seen only a few times. This chain uses TRBV9 with TRBJ2-3, with 9 bases that match TRBD1. The ends lost 0 bases at V and 2 bases at J; junction bases unmatched: 13. This CDR3 has 19 residues. Germline values: CDR1 SGDLS, CDR2 YYNGEE. CDR3 DNA: TGTGCCAGCAGCGTAGAAAAAGGGACGACAGGGGGTATCACAGATACGCAGTATTTT. Protein sequence: CASSVEKGTTGGITDTQYF.

This clone was counted between two and nine times. This sequence joins TRBV9 and TRBJ1-2; the match to TRBD1 covers 7 bases. Trimming took 0 bases from V and 2 from J; bases not matched to a gene: 4. Germline values: CDR1 SGDLS, CDR2 YYNGEE. The CDR3 is 15 amino acids. CDR3 nucleotides: TGTGCCAGCAGCGTAGACGGCAGGGGGAACTATGGCTACACCTTC. This codes for CASSVDGRGNYGYTF.

This clone showed up many times. This chain connects TRBV5-4 to TRBJ2-5; 10 bases are a match to TRBD1. The length of the CDR3 is 15 residues. The junction had 7 bases not matched to a gene; V was cut back by 3 bases and J by 5 bases. Germline V gene sequence: CDR1 SGHNT, CDR2 YYREEE (reference sequence). The CDR3, as DNA: TGTGCCAGCAGCTATATGGACAGGGGGAGGGAGACCCAGTACTTC. The encoded protein is CASSYMDRGRETQYF.

This clone was detected many times. This sequence joins TRBV7-9 and TRBJ2-7; TRBD2 agrees at 10 bases. V was clipped by 1 base and J by 2 bases; unmatched bases: 5. Germline V gives CDR1 SEHNR, CDR2 FQNEAQ (reference sequence). CDR3 length equals 16 residues. The CDR3 nucleotides are TGTGCCAGCAGCTTAGGTGTGAGCGGGGGGGCCTACGAGCAGTACTTC. Amino acids: CASSLGVSGGAYEQYF.

This clone turned up a few times. V and J are TRBV7-2 and TRBJ1-2; D not certain. This CDR3 spans 13 amino acids. V lost 8 bases and J lost 8, with 18 bases in between. The V gene's germline CDR1 is SGHTA and CDR2 FQGNSA. CDR3 bases: TGTGCCAGCGCTTTGTCGCGGGTAGGAGGCTACACCTTC. The encoded protein is CASALSRVGGYTF.

This clone was seen a few times. V usage is TRBV6-4 and J usage is TRBJ1-5; D perhaps matches TRBD1 (6 bases). The CDR3 sequence is 15 residues long. V was pared by 4 bases and J by 2 bases, with 12 bases between. Per germline, CDR1 MRHNA and CDR2 SNTAGT. This chain's CDR3 is CASSVPRGGNQPQHF. The DNA of the CDR3 is TGTGCCAGCAGTGTCCCCAGGGGAGGCAATCAGCCCCAGCATTTT.

This clone was picked up a small number of times. The CDR3 DNA follows: TGCGCCAGCAGCTTGGCCCTGCCAGGGCTGAATTCACCCCTCCACTTT. Residues: CASSLALPGLNSPLHF. This sequence joins TRBV5-1 and TRBJ1-6; tentative D call: TRBD1 (5 bases). The CDR3 is 16 amino acids. CDR1 SGHRS and CDR2 YFSETQ come from the germline V gene. V lost 0 bases and J lost 7, with 14 bases in between.

This clone turned up a few times. This chain links TRBV28 with TRBJ2-5; possible D gene TRBD2, 5 bases. Trimming removed 5 bases at V and 7 bases at J, with 23 bases between. This CDR3 region has 16 residues. CDR1 and CDR2 (germline): MDHEN, SYDVKM. CDR3 loop: CASSPSGSRAKRTQYF. The CDR3 DNA reads as TGTGCCAGCAGTCCCTCGGGGAGCCGAGCTAAAAGGACCCAGTACTTC.

This clone was observed at least ten times. Other DNA sequences of this sample code for an identical CDR3. This CDR3 reads CAWSVLGNTIYF. The CDR3 DNA is TGTGCCTGGAGTGTACTCGGAAACACCATATATTTT. This chain links TRBV30 with TRBJ1-3; D unclear. The V gene's germline CDR1 is GTSNPN and CDR2 SVGIG (reference sequence). The CDR3 spans 12 residues. V gave up 0 bases and J gave up 4 bases, with 4 bases separating them.